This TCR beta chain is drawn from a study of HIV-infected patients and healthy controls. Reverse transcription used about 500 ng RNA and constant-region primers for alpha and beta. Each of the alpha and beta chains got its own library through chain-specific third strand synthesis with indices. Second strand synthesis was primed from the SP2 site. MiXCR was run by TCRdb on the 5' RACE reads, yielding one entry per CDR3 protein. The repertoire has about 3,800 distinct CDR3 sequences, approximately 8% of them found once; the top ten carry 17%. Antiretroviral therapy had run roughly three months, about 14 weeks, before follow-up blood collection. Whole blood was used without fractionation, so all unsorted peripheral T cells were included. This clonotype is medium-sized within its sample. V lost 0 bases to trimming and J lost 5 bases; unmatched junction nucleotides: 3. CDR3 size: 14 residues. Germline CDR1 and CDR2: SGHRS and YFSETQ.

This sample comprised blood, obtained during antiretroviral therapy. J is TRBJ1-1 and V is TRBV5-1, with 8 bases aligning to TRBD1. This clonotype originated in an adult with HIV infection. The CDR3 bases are TGCGCCAGCAGCTTGGGGACAGGGTGGACTGAAGCTTTCTTT. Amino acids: CASSLGTGWTEAFF.